The present T cell receptor beta chain was sequenced within a study of glioma-infiltrating T cells after dendritic cell vaccination. Across the whole study: The vaccine used monocyte-derived dendritic cells pulsed overnight with autologous tumor lysate. Dendritic cell vaccine was injected intradermally three times, biweekly.

Patients had residual fresh-frozen tumor tissue and more than two years of survival data. All glioblastoma patients lacked an isocitrate dehydrogenase mutation. The CDR3 totals 15 residues. Trimming stripped 0 bases from V and 1 base from J, with 10 bases between. Looked up from germline, CDR1 is SGHNT and CDR2 is YYREEE (reference sequence). The protocol was immunoSEQ multiplex PCR, while the TCRdb copy is restricted to in-frame clones and leaves out a portion. The repertoire holds roughly 100,000 clones, more than 80% seen once, with over 9.5% in the top ten. This sequence originates from a human donor with glioblastoma. The J gene is TRBJ1-1, the V gene TRBV5-4; D unclear. The source was blood, collected before dendritic cell vaccination. CDR3 in amino acids: CASSLVREANTEAFF. The CDR3, as DNA: TGTGCCAGCAGCTTGGTCCGGGAAGCGAACACTGAAGCTTTCTTT.